These 11 T cell receptor beta chains share one sample of origin, sequenced in a study of blood T cells in healthy people across ages. A J-beta primer mix and a sample-barcoded 5' primer were used in a second PCR of roughly 7 to 12 cycles. TCRdb fed the 5' RACE reads into MiXCR, producing one record per CDR3 protein. The table has about 1,800,000 distinct CDR3 sequences, about 28% seen once. The sample consisted of blood. The receptor source for this set is a woman younger than 45 in good health.

This clonotype was seen a handful of times. The CDR3 coding sequence is TGTGCCAGCAGCACCCGACAGGAGTCCATCTACGAGCAGTACTTC. Amino acid sequence: CASSTRQESIYEQYF. V is TRBV7-2 and J is TRBJ2-7; perhaps TRBD1 as D (6 bases). The CDR3 sequence is 15 residues long. V was clipped by 5 bases and J by 3 bases, with 17 bases between them. CDR1 SGHTA and CDR2 FQGNSA come from the germline V gene.

The J gene is TRBJ1-5, the V gene TRBV28; tentatively, D is TRBD1 (6 bases). V lost 5 bases and J lost 1, with 15 bases in between. CDR3 length: 16 amino acids. Germline V CDR1 and CDR2: MDHEN, SYDVKM. CDR3 protein: CASSPPLRGSNQPQHF. The CDR3 nucleotides are TGTGCCAGCAGTCCTCCCTTAAGGGGGAGCAATCAGCCCCAGCATTTT.

The V gene is TRBV7-9, the J gene TRBJ2-2; D remains unclear. V lost 5 bases to trimming and J lost 0 bases, with 10 bases between them. CDR3 length equals 15 residues. Germline V CDR1 and CDR2: SEHNR, FQNEAQ (reference sequence). CDR3 coding DNA: TGTGCCAGCAGCCCGGTCTTGTCGAACACCGGGGAGCTGTTTTTT. Translated, it gives CASSPVLSNTGELFF.

This clonotype appeared a few times. The chain carries TRBV11-2 and TRBJ2-1; D unclear. V was clipped by 1 base and J by 9 bases, with 7 bases between them. The CDR3 covers 12 residues. Germline V gene lookup returns CDR1 SGHAT and CDR2 FQNNGV. CDR3 DNA sequence: TGTGCCAGCAGCTTAGTTGTTCCTGAGCAGTTCTTC. It is translated as CASSLVVPEQFF.

This clonotype was counted a few times. The chain links TRBV18 to TRBJ1-6; 7 bases are shared with TRBD1. Germline loops: CDR1 KGHSH, CDR2 LQKENI. The J segment lost 7 bases and the V segment lost 6 bases, leaving 12 bases of the junction unmatched. The length of the CDR3 is 16 residues. The CDR3 sequence: CASSGVRDSRNSPLHF. As DNA, the CDR3 is TGTGCCAGCTCCGGGGTTCGGGACAGTCGGAATTCACCCCTCCACTTT.

As regards this clonotype: As the CDR3 is not closed by the conserved phenylalanine or tryptophan, this likely results from a read error. The CDR3 DNA is TGTGCCAGCAGCTTATATGGATCGGATCAAGAGACCCAGTACTGC. The encoded protein is CASSLYGSDQETQYC. This sequence joins TRBV7-2 and TRBJ2-5; D is uncertain. The CDR3 loop spans 15 amino acids. The germline V gene has CDR1 SGHTA and CDR2 FQGNSA. V shed 2 bases and J shed 2 bases, with 12 bases lying between them.

The chain joins TRBV6-6 to TRBJ1-2; the D is unclear. The germline gives CDR1 MNHNY, CDR2 SVGAGI (reference sequence). Trimming shortened V by 5 bases and J by 6 bases, and 16 bases separated the two germline ends. This CDR3 has 14 amino acids. CDR3 protein: CASSRDTGSDGYTF. The DNA of the CDR3 is TGTGCCAGCAGTAGAGACACCGGGAGTGATGGCTACACCTTC.

A few counts support this clonotype. CDR3 nucleotide sequence: TGTGCCAGCAGCTTAGAGGGAAGCCGAGATACGCAGTATTTT. Translation: CASSLEGSRDTQYF. The V gene is TRBV7-9, the J gene TRBJ2-3; D remains ambiguous. The CDR3 sequence is 14 residues long. V was clipped by 1 base and J by 5 bases, with 10 bases between them. Germline assignment: CDR1 SEHNR and CDR2 FQNEAQ (reference sequence).

The CDR3 reads CASTLTHRTGLDQPQHF. The CDR3 DNA reads as TGTGCCAGCACCTTAACCCATCGGACAGGGTTGGACCAGCCCCAGCATTTT. V usage is TRBV28 and J usage is TRBJ1-5, with TRBD1 matching 8 bases. J gave up 7 bases and V 7 bases, and 18 bases lay outside the gene matches. Germline CDR1 and CDR2: MDHEN and SYDVKM. This CDR3 region has 17 residues.

This clonotype was seen a handful of times. This rearrangement joins TRBV28 to TRBJ2-7; D assignment may be TRBD1 or TRBD2 (5 bases each). The V end lost 8 bases, the J end lost 1 base, and 18 bases lay between the germline ends. The CDR3 length is 15 residues. From germline, CDR1 is MDHEN and CDR2 SYDVKM. CDR3 region: CASGGRAAGSYEQYF. CDR3 bases: TGTGCCAGCGGGGGTCGGGCTGCTGGTTCCTACGAGCAGTACTTC.

The chain carries TRBV3-1 and TRBJ2-3; 8 bases align to TRBD2. The J segment lost 3 bases and the V segment lost 5 bases, leaving 10 bases of the junction unmatched. CDR1 is LGHDT, CDR2 YNNKEL, per germline (reference sequence). There are 16 residues in the CDR3. As DNA, the CDR3 is TGTGCCAGCAGCTTACGATCGGGACTAGAGACAGATACGCAGTATTTT. As protein: CASSLRSGLETDTQYF.